These 18 T cell receptor beta chains originate from one sample sequenced in a study of CD8 T cells in Susac syndrome. RNA was extracted with the RNeasy kit, and a quantity of roughly 0.5 to 1 ug was reverse transcribed using random hexamers. TCRdb independently ran MiXCR on the immunoSEQ multiplex PCR reads; one entry per CDR3 protein. The sample holds about 180,000 distinct CDR3 sequences, about 96% seen once. Sequenced: CD4+ T cells from PBMCs. These receptors were collected from a human donor with Susac syndrome.

DNA of the CDR3: TGTGCCAGCAGCTTGTCGGGAGGGAGAGCTTACGAGCAGTACTTC. Its protein is CASSLSGGRAYEQYF. The chain uses TRBV7-3 and TRBJ2-7; 8 bases fit TRBD2. CDR1 SGHTA and CDR2 FQGTGA come from the germline V gene. V lost 3 bases to trimming and J lost 4 bases; unmatched junction nucleotides: 8. This CDR3 contains 15 residues.

The chain uses TRBV28 and TRBJ2-7; unclear D gene. Trimming removed 6 bases from V and 8 bases from J, with 14 bases in between. Germline-derived CDR1 and CDR2 are MDHEN and SYDVKM. The CDR3 is 12 amino acids. CDR3 bases: TGTGCCAGCAGCTCTCTCCGAACTCAGCAGTACTTC. Protein product: CASSSLRTQQYF.

The chain recombines TRBV29-1 with TRBJ1-2, with D possibly TRBD1 on 6 matching bases. Trimming pared 2 bases from V and 3 bases from J, leaving 16 bases between. This CDR3 is 15 amino acids long. Germline V gives CDR1 SQVTM, CDR2 ANQGSEA. CDR3 region: CSVEQLGQLYYGYTF. CDR3 DNA sequence: TGCAGCGTTGAACAACTAGGACAGCTTTACTATGGCTACACCTTC.

This rearrangement joins TRBV6-5 to TRBJ2-5, with 9 bases that match TRBD1. This CDR3 comprises 13 residues. Germline values: CDR1 MNHEY, CDR2 SVGAGI. V dropped 4 bases and J dropped 3; count of bases not matched to a gene: 0. The DNA of the CDR3 is TGTGCCAGCAGTTGGGACAGGGAAGAGACCCAGTACTTC. Amino acids: CASSWDREETQYF.

V gene TRBV11-1 combines with J gene TRBJ2-5; 8 bases fit TRBD1. The CDR3 loop spans 16 amino acids. J gave up 8 bases and V 1 base, and 12 bases lay outside the gene matches. Germline V gene sequence: CDR1 SGHAT, CDR2 FQDESV (reference sequence). CDR3 protein: CASSLGLGGQGGTQYF. DNA of the CDR3: TGTGCCAGCAGCTTAGGTCTTGGCGGACAGGGTGGAACCCAGTACTTC.

The rearrangement joins TRBV7-3 to TRBJ1-1; D remains unclear. Looked up from germline, CDR1 is SGHTA and CDR2 is FQGTGA. Trimming took 2 bases from V and 5 from J, leaving 9 bases between them. The CDR3 is 13 amino acids. CDR3 DNA: TGTGCCAGCAGCTTAGGATCGGGGACTGAAGCTTTCTTT. It translates to CASSLGSGTEAFF.

The chain employs TRBV28 and TRBJ2-4; weak D call: TRBD2 (5 bases). Germline assignment: CDR1 MDHEN and CDR2 SYDVKM. V dropped 4 bases and J dropped 9 bases, with 22 bases sitting between them. The CDR3 has 16 amino acids. CDR3 sequence (DNA): TGTGCCAGCAGTTCCCCCCCTGACGGGGATCGAGGCATTCAGTACTTC. This encodes CASSSPPDGDRGIQYF.

This rearrangement joins TRBV5-6 to TRBJ2-7, with D perhaps matching TRBD1 (6 bases). The CDR3 extends over 15 amino acids. The germline gives CDR1 SGHDT, CDR2 YYEEEE. The V and J ends lost 0 bases and 5 bases respectively, with 15 bases between them. The CDR3 coding sequence is TGTGCCAGCAGCTTGGCGTATGGCACAGGGAACGAGCAGTACGTC. Its protein product is CASSLAYGTGNEQYV.

V is TRBV27 and J is TRBJ2-3, with D uncertain. Per germline, CDR1 MNHEY and CDR2 SMNVEV (reference sequence). Trimming took 9 bases from V and 2 from J, leaving 15 bases between them. The length of the CDR3 is 14 residues. CDR3 amino acids: CASGPVGHTDTQYF. CDR3 DNA sequence: TGTGCCAGTGGACCCGTAGGCCACACAGATACGCAGTATTTT.

The rearrangement uses TRBV28 and TRBJ2-2; 7 bases are a match to TRBD1. V was pared by 5 bases and J by 4 bases, with 16 bases of the junction left unmatched. Germline CDR1 reads MDHEN; CDR2 reads SYDVKM. The CDR3 length is 18 residues. CDR3 sequence: CASSPTWSPGTVTGELFF. CDR3 nucleotide sequence: TGTGCCAGCAGTCCGACTTGGTCCCCTGGGACAGTCACCGGGGAGCTGTTTTTT.

The chain uses TRBV19 and TRBJ2-1, with TRBD1 matching over 8 bases. CDR1 and CDR2 (germline): LNHDA, SQIVND (reference sequence). The CDR3 sequence is 14 residues long. Trimming removed 3 bases from V and 6 bases from J; junction bases left unmatched: 4. As DNA, the CDR3 is TGTGCCAGTAGTATGGTACAGGGGGGCAATGAGCAGTTCTTC. Translated: CASSMVQGGNEQFF. Supplemented by reference TRBV19 and TRBJ2-1, the full variable domain reads DGGITQSPKYLFRKEGQNVTLSCEQNLNHDAMYWYRQDPGQGLRLIYYSQIVNDFQKGDIAEGYSVSREKKESFPLTVTSAQKNPTAFYLCASSMVQGGNEQFFGPGTRLTVL.

This clonotype came up a few times. V is TRBV27 and J is TRBJ1-5; 8 bases line up with TRBD1. The V gene end was trimmed by 5 bases and the J gene end by 4 bases; junction bases not matched to a gene: 7. The germline V gene encodes CDR1 MNHEY and CDR2 SMNVEV (reference sequence). The CDR3 runs 15 residues. The CDR3 DNA follows: TGTGCCAGCAGTCCCGGACAGGGTCGTAATCAGCCCCAGCATTTT. It translates to CASSPGQGRNQPQHF.

The genes are TRBV15 and TRBJ1-1; D remains ambiguous. Germline V gene sequence: CDR1 LNHNV, CDR2 YYDKDF (reference sequence). CDR3 length equals 14 residues. Trimming took off 7 bases at V and 0 bases at J, with 12 bases between the two ends. The CDR3 sequence: CATKSEWLNTEAFF. In DNA form, the CDR3 reads TGTGCCACCAAGTCAGAGTGGTTGAACACTGAAGCTTTCTTT.

The chain links TRBV5-4 to TRBJ1-2; weak D call: TRBD1 (6 bases). The CDR3 is made up of 15 amino acids. The V end lost 4 bases, the J end lost 3 bases, and 16 bases lay between the germline ends. Germline CDR1 is SGHNT and CDR2 is YYREEE (reference sequence). CDR3 region: CASSLPGEEDYGYTF. CDR3 nucleotides: TGTGCCAGCAGCCTTCCAGGGGAAGAAGACTATGGCTACACCTTC.

The chain links TRBV6-2 or TRBV6-3 to TRBJ2-2, with 8 bases fitting TRBD1. The V gene's germline CDR1 is MNHEY and CDR2 SVGEGT. The V gene end was trimmed by 6 bases and the J gene end by 6 bases; junction bases not matched to a gene: 12. The CDR3 is 16 residues long. Here the CDR3 reads CASRTPGTGRAGELFF. CDR3 sequence (DNA): TGTGCCAGCAGGACCCCCGGGACAGGAAGGGCCGGGGAGCTGTTTTTT.

This sequence joins TRBV29-1 and TRBJ2-6; a possible D gene is TRBD2 (6 bases). V was pared by 6 bases and J by 0 bases, with 6 bases between. The length of the CDR3 is 13 residues. Per germline, CDR1 SQVTM and CDR2 ANQGSEA. CDR3 coding DNA: TGCAGCGTGCGGGACTCTGGGGCCAACGTCCTGACTTTC. Its protein product is CSVRDSGANVLTF.

This chain links TRBV11-3 with TRBJ1-1; maybe TRBD1 (5 bases). Trimming cost V 6 bases and J 2 bases, with 10 bases left between them. The germline V gene has CDR1 SGHNT and CDR2 YENEEA. CDR3 size: 13 residues. CDR3: CASSRGSNTEAFF. Written as DNA, the CDR3 is TGTGCCAGCAGTCGGGGGTCAAACACTGAAGCTTTCTTT.

V gene TRBV29-1 combines with J gene TRBJ1-4, with D possibly TRBD1 on 6 matching bases. This CDR3 has 12 amino acids. Germline V gives CDR1 SQVTM, CDR2 ANQGSEA. The V and J ends lost 5 bases and 6 bases respectively, with 10 bases between them. CDR3 amino acids: CSVSQGYEKLFF. The CDR3 DNA follows: TGCAGCGTTTCACAGGGTTATGAAAAACTGTTTTTT. Together with reference TRBV29-1 and TRBJ1-4, the CDR3 gives the full variable domain: SAVISQKPSRDICQRGTSLTIQCQVDSQVTMMFWYRQQPGQSLTLIATANQGSEATYESGFVIDKFPISRPNLTFSTLTVSNMSPEDSSIYLCSVSQGYEKLFFGSGTQLSVL.